This TCR beta chain was sequenced for a study of control samples from healthy donors and cancer patients. This table comes from immunoSEQ multiplex PCR, and its TCRdb copy is limited to in-frame clones, with some not included. The table includes around 71,000 clones, just over 90% detected once. CDR3 length: 13 amino acids. Trimming at V came to 9 bases and at J to 2 bases, leaving 5 bases not matched to a gene. V gene TRBV12-3 or TRBV12-4 combines with J gene TRBJ2-3, with TRBD1 matching 7 bases. Sequencing used PBMCs. The origin of this receptor is a woman aged 45-65 years with colorectal cancer. The CDR3 sequence: CASRQGITDTQYF. As DNA, the CDR3 is TGTGCCAGTCGACAGGGAATCACAGATACGCAGTATTTT.